Each of the 13 T cell receptor beta chains below was sequenced from the same sample in a study of cytomegalovirus exposure and HLA in healthy donors. The PCR used 60 Vbeta and 13 Jbeta primers. The data were produced by immunoSEQ multiplex PCR, yet TCRdb's version contains in-frame clones alone and is incomplete. This table lists under 90,000 clones. What was sequenced was PBMCs. The origin of the receptors is a man between 50 and 59 years old in good health and CMV-seropositive.

This chain links TRBV7-3 with TRBJ2-3, with 11 positions matching TRBD1. This CDR3 is built from 17 residues. J gave up 3 bases and V 0 bases, and 5 bases lay outside the gene matches. The germline V gene has CDR1 SGHTA and CDR2 FQGTGA. The CDR3 nucleotides are TGTGCCAGCAGCTTAACAAACGGACAGGGGGCAACAGATACGCAGTATTTT. It codes for CASSLTNGQGATDTQYF.

This chain links TRBV29-1 with TRBJ1-1, with D perhaps TRBD1 (5 bases). The CDR3 length is 12 residues. Germline CDR1 reads SQVTM; CDR2 reads ANQGSEA. The V and J ends lost 2 bases and 5 bases respectively, with 9 bases between them. The CDR3 reads CSVERGGTEAFF. For the CDR3, the DNA is TGCAGCGTTGAACGGGGGGGGACTGAAGCTTTCTTT.

The chain carries TRBV19 and TRBJ2-2, with 8 bases that match TRBD1. V dropped 3 bases and J dropped 3; count of bases not matched to a gene: 6. The V gene's germline CDR1 is LNHDA and CDR2 SQIVND (reference sequence). The CDR3 covers 16 residues. CDR3 sequence: CASSIPGGADTGELFF. As DNA, the CDR3 is TGTGCCAGTAGTATTCCAGGGGGCGCGGACACCGGGGAGCTGTTTTTT.

The gene calls are TRBV30 and TRBJ2-5, with D tentatively TRBD1 (6 bases). Per the germline V gene, CDR1 is GTSNPN and CDR2 is SVGIG (reference sequence). The CDR3 runs to 15 residues. V was pared by 2 bases and J by 1 base, with 14 bases between. The CDR3 here is CAWSRRQAIQETQYF. CDR3 bases: TGTGCCTGGAGTAGGAGACAGGCTATCCAAGAGACCCAGTACTTC.

CDR3 amino acids: CASGPLNNQPQHF. CDR3 bases: TGTGCTAGTGGTCCCCTTAACAATCAGCCCCAGCATTTT. This chain joins TRBV12-5 and TRBJ1-5, with unresolved D. CDR1 and CDR2 (germline): LGHNT, FRNRAP. Trimming cost V 5 bases and J 3 bases, with 8 bases left between them. There are 13 residues in the CDR3.

The rearrangement joins TRBV19 to TRBJ1-4; no definite D call. This CDR3 contains 14 residues. Germline CDR1 and CDR2: LNHDA and SQIVND (reference sequence). V lost 3 bases to trimming and J lost 3 bases, with 8 bases between them. CDR3 sequence reads: CASSINRSNEKLFF. CDR3 bases: TGTGCCAGTAGTATTAACAGATCTAATGAAAAACTGTTTTTT.

The rearrangement links TRBV30 to TRBJ2-3; 8 bases line up with TRBD1. After removal of 1 base from V and 6 bases from J, the junction contained 6 bases not matched to a gene. The CDR3 runs to 14 residues. Germline V gene sequence: CDR1 GTSNPN, CDR2 SVGIG (reference sequence). CDR3: CAWSGKTGADTQYF. CDR3 DNA sequence: TGTGCCTGGAGTGGAAAGACAGGGGCTGATACGCAGTATTTT.

J is TRBJ1-2 and V is TRBV19; 10 nucleotides agree with TRBD1. With V trimmed by 6 bases and J by 4 bases, 11 bases remained unmatched. This CDR3 is built from 16 residues. The germline V gene encodes CDR1 LNHDA and CDR2 SQIVND (reference sequence). CDR3 nucleotides: TGTGCCAGTAGCACGTACCCGGGACAGGGGCGCTATGGCTACACCTTC. As protein: CASSTYPGQGRYGYTF.

This chain uses TRBV4-2 with TRBJ2-1; 12 nucleotides line up with TRBD2. Trimming at V came to 5 bases and at J to 6 bases, leaving 5 bases not matched to a gene. This CDR3 spans 15 amino acids. Germline-derived CDR1 and CDR2 are LGHNA and YNFKEQ. For the CDR3, the DNA is TGTGCCAGCAGCAAAACTAGCGGGGGGCCCAATGAGCAGTTCTTC. As protein: CASSKTSGGPNEQFF.

The chain has TRBV14 and TRBJ1-1; no definite D call. V shed 7 bases and J shed 3 bases, with 12 bases lying between them. The V gene's germline CDR1 is SGHDN and CDR2 FVKESK. The CDR3 extends over 13 amino acids. CDR3 amino acids: CASTSVPDTEAFF. DNA of the CDR3: TGTGCCAGCACCTCGGTTCCGGACACTGAAGCTTTCTTT.

The chain uses TRBV20-1 and TRBJ2-2, with D perhaps TRBD1 (5 bases). CDR3 length equals 11 residues. Germline values: CDR1 DFQATT, CDR2 SNEGSKA (reference sequence). The V and J ends lost 4 bases and 5 bases respectively, with 5 bases between them. The CDR3 is CSATGTGELFF. In nucleotides, the CDR3 is TGCAGTGCTACAGGGACCGGGGAGCTGTTTTTT.

The V call is TRBV5-1, the J call TRBJ2-5; tentative D call: TRBD1 (5 bases). The CDR3 consists of 18 residues. Germline V gene lookup returns CDR1 SGHRS and CDR2 YFSETQ. V was pared by 0 bases and J by 5 bases, with 23 bases between. The CDR3 nucleotides read TGCGCCAGCAGCTTGGAGGGGCCCCAGTACCCCTCCCTGGAGACCCAGTACTTC. It specifies CASSLEGPQYPSLETQYF.

The genes are TRBV9 and TRBJ1-2; D call uncertain. The CDR3 sequence is 16 residues long. Germline V gene lookup returns CDR1 SGDLS and CDR2 YYNGEE. V was cut by 3 bases and J by 7 bases, with 22 bases left in between. This CDR3 reads CASSAARTHARSGYTF. The CDR3 DNA reads as TGTGCCAGCAGCGCCGCCCGGACTCATGCGCGTAGTGGCTACACCTTC.